The 17 T cell receptor beta chains reported below all come from one sample, sequenced in a study of identical twins. Each CDR3 protein gets one entry after TCRdb re-called the 5' RACE reads with MiXCR. This sample has 420,000 or so distinct CDR3 sequences, with less than 20% found just once. The source material was naive T cells sorted from blood. These receptors all come from a man between 45 and 60 years old in good health.

The CDR3 loop reads CASSQKLGTPNTGELFF. CDR3 nucleotide sequence: TGCGCCAGCAGCCAAAAGTTAGGGACCCCGAACACCGGGGAGCTGTTTTTT. The chain is built from TRBV4-3 and TRBJ2-2; D may be TRBD1 or TRBD2 (5 bases each). The CDR3 runs to 17 residues. Germline lookup yields CDR1 LGHNA and CDR2 YSLEER. V gave up 2 bases and J gave up 0 bases, with 13 bases separating them.

V gene TRBV27 combines with J gene TRBJ2-3; 12 positions match TRBD2. Germline values: CDR1 MNHEY, CDR2 SMNVEV (reference sequence). The CDR3 has 17 amino acids. Germline trimming cut 6 bases from V and 0 bases from J; bases unmatched to any gene: 7. The CDR3: CASRLAGGIISTDTQYF. Here the CDR3 DNA reads TGTGCCAGCAGACTAGCGGGGGGTATAATTAGCACAGATACGCAGTATTTT.

This chain joins TRBV6-5 and TRBJ2-2; TRBD2 matches 10 bases. The CDR3 consists of 18 residues. Germline V gives CDR1 MNHEY, CDR2 SVGAGI. Trimming cost V 2 bases and J 4 bases; bases outside gene matches: 10. The CDR3 coding sequence is TGTGCCAGCAGTTACGCTCTGGCTAGCGGGAGCGGCACCGGGGAGCTGTTTTTT. It codes for CASSYALASGSGTGELFF.

This clonotype has a count of ten or more. The chain recombines TRBV6-1 with TRBJ2-1, with TRBD2 matching 11 bases. CDR3 size: 14 residues. CDR1 and CDR2 (germline): MNHNS, SASEGT. Unmatched junction bases numbered 2, after V lost 6 bases and J lost 4 bases. DNA for the CDR3: TGTGCCAGCAGCCGGACTAGCGGGTACAATGAGCAGTTCTTC. This codes for CASSRTSGYNEQFF.

The chain couples TRBV6-1 to TRBJ1-5; D possibly corresponds to TRBD1 (5 bases). Germline V lookup: CDR1 MNHNS, CDR2 SASEGT. Trimming shortened V by 5 bases and J by 5 bases, and 13 bases separated the two germline ends. CDR3 size: 14 residues. The DNA for the CDR3 is TGTGCCAGCAGTAGACGGGACTCCCATCAGCCCCAGCATTTT. Residues: CASSRRDSHQPQHF.

The genes are TRBV20-1 and TRBJ2-1; D unclear. Germline CDR1 DFQATT, CDR2 SNEGSKA (reference sequence). CDR3 size: 11 residues. Trimming left V 5 bases short and J 1 base short, with 3 bases between. In DNA, the CDR3 is TGCAGTGCTCGGTCCTACAATGAGCAGTTCTTC. Its protein product is CSARSYNEQFF.

The chain recombines TRBV5-1 with TRBJ2-5; D remains unclear. Germline lookup yields CDR1 SGHRS and CDR2 YFSETQ. The CDR3 covers 14 residues. V was trimmed by 2 bases and J by 0 bases, leaving 8 bases between them. CDR3 sequence (DNA): TGCGCCAGCAGCTTTCGACGGAACCAAGAGACCCAGTACTTC. It is translated as CASSFRRNQETQYF.

This clonotype was counted a few times. The chain joins TRBV29-1 to TRBJ1-3; no firm D call. V was shortened by 8 bases and J by 2 bases, with 10 bases between the two germline ends. This CDR3 comprises 12 residues. Germline assignment: CDR1 SQVTM and CDR2 ANQGSEA. CDR3 protein: CSISGTGNTIYF. CDR3 DNA: TGCAGCATCAGTGGAACTGGAAACACCATATATTTT.

The chain combines TRBV10-3 with TRBJ1-6; maybe TRBD1 (5 bases). Deletions cut 4 bases from V and 10 bases from J, with 17 bases between. The CDR3 contains 15 residues. Germline-derived CDR1 and CDR2 are ENHRY and SYGVKD. CDR3 protein: CAISVSGEKQSPLHF. In nucleotides, the CDR3 is TGTGCCATCAGTGTGTCGGGGGAAAAACAATCACCCCTCCACTTT.

This clonotype was seen a few times. The J gene is TRBJ2-7, the V gene TRBV4-2; D is ambiguous. Germline V lookup: CDR1 LGHNA, CDR2 YNFKEQ. This CDR3 has 16 amino acids. Trimming cost V 1 base and J 2 bases, with 15 bases left between them. DNA of the CDR3: TGTGCCAGCAGCCAAGGGGCCCCGGTTACCGCCTACGAGCAGTACTTC. Protein product: CASSQGAPVTAYEQYF.

V and J are TRBV5-8 and TRBJ1-5, with 7 bases fitting TRBD1. Germline CDR1 and CDR2: SGHTS and YDEGEE. CDR3 size: 15 residues. The junction had 10 bases not matched to a gene; V was cut back by 3 bases and J by 7 bases. DNA of the CDR3: TGTGCCAGCAGCTCAGACAGGGTGGATGGGCAGCCCCAGCATTTT. Translation gives CASSSDRVDGQPQHF. Looking up the rest from reference TRBV5-8 and TRBJ1-5 gives the full variable domain: EAGVTQSPTHLIKTRGQQATLRCSPISGHTSVYWYQQALGLGLQFLLWYDEGEERNRGNFPPRFSGRQFPNYSSELNVNALELEDSALYLCASSSDRVDGQPQHFGDGTRLSIL.

The V gene is TRBV10-3, the J gene TRBJ2-3; no clear D. The CDR3 runs to 15 residues. Per germline, CDR1 ENHRY and CDR2 SYGVKD. Deletions cut 3 bases from V and 6 bases from J, with 16 bases between. CDR3 loop: CAISDRHANPDTQYF. Written as DNA, the CDR3 is TGTGCCATCAGTGATCGTCACGCCAATCCGGATACGCAGTATTTT.

This clonotype was found many times. The chain links TRBV5-1 to TRBJ2-2, with D possibly matching TRBD1 (6 bases). CDR3 length: 16 residues. Germline loops: CDR1 SGHRS, CDR2 YFSETQ. V gave up 4 bases and J gave up 3 bases, with 16 bases separating them. CDR3 protein: CASSNTLAGDTGELFF. The CDR3, as DNA: TGCGCCAGCAGCAACACACTGGCAGGGGACACCGGGGAGCTGTTTTTT. The variable domain in full, completed from reference TRBV5-1 and TRBJ2-2, reads KAGVTQTPRYLIKTRGQQVTLSCSPISGHRSVSWYQQTPGQGLQFLFEYFSETQRNKGNFPGRFSGRQFSNSRSEMNVSTLELGDSALYLCASSNTLAGDTGELFFGEGSRLTVL.

The gene calls are TRBV10-3 and TRBJ2-2, with TRBD1 as a possible D gene (5 bases). CDR1 is ENHRY, CDR2 SYGVKD, per germline. This CDR3 has 15 amino acids. Trimming removed 6 bases from V and 2 bases from J, with 13 bases in between. The CDR3 DNA is TGTGCCATCAGCCACGACAGTACTAACACCGGGGAGCTGTTTTTT. Translated, it gives CAISHDSTNTGELFF.

The chain employs TRBV7-6 and TRBJ2-3, with no clear D. Germline V CDR1 and CDR2: SGHVS, FNYEAQ. V lost 5 bases to trimming and J lost 2 bases, with 17 bases between them. The CDR3 has 16 amino acids. DNA for the CDR3: TGTGCCAGCAGCGTAGACGACACCCAGTCCACAGATACGCAGTATTTT. The encoded protein is CASSVDDTQSTDTQYF.

The chain carries TRBV12-3 or TRBV12-4 and TRBJ2-2; tentative D call: TRBD1 (6 bases). V lost 4 bases, J lost 3 bases, and 15 bases lay in between. There are 16 residues in the CDR3. CDR3: CASSSEGYRDTGELFF. The CDR3 nucleotides read TGTGCCAGCAGTTCAGAAGGATACAGGGACACCGGGGAGCTGTTTTTT.

V and J are TRBV5-1 and TRBJ2-5, with D possibly being TRBD1 (6 bases). This CDR3 has 15 amino acids. Germline V lookup: CDR1 SGHRS, CDR2 YFSETQ. V shed 2 bases and J shed 2 bases, with 13 bases lying between them. The CDR3 DNA sequence: TGCGCCAGCAGCTTTGGGGCCCAGGGGCAAGAGACCCAGTACTTC. Translated, it gives CASSFGAQGQETQYF.